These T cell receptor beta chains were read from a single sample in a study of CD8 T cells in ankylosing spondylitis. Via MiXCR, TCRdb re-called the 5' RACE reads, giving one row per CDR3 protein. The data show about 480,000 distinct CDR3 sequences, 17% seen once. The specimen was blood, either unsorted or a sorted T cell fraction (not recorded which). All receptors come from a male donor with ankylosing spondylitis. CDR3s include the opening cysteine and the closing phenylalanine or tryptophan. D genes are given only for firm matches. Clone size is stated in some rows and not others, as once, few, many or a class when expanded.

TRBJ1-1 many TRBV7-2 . TGTGCCAGCAGCTTAGCGCCCCGAGCGAACACTGAAGCTTTCTTT CASSLAPRANTEAFF
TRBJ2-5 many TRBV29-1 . TGCAGCGTTCAAGGGGCAGGAGGGGGGCAAGAGACCCAGTACTTC CSVQGAGGGQETQYF
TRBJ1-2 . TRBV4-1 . TGCGCCAGCAGCCAACCGTTAGGACAGTGGTATGGCTACACCTTC CASSQPLGQWYGYTF
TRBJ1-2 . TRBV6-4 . TGTGCCAGCAGTGACGTCCGAGAACCCAACTATGGCTACACCTTC CASSDVREPNYGYTF
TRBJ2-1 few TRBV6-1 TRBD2 TGTGCCAGCAGTGAGCCGAGACTAGCGGGAGCAGGGGATGAGCAGTTCTTC CASSEPRLAGAGDEQFF
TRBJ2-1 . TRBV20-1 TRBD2 TGCAGTGCCATACTAGCGGACAACTACAATGAGCAGTTCTTC CSAILADNYNEQFF
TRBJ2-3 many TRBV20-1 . TGCAGTGCTCCCCAATCCGGGGGAAGGGGCACAGATACGCAGTATTTT CSAPQSGGRGTDTQYF
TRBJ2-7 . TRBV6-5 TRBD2 TGTGCCAGCAGTTACTTGGGACTAGCATCCGAGCAGTACTTC CASSYLGLASEQYF
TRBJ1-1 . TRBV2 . TGTGCCAGCAACCCGGGGGGCAGGGGGAACACTGAAGCTTTCTTT CASNPGGRGNTEAFF
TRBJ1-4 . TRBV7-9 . TGTGCCAGCAGCCCTTTTAATAATGAAAAACTGTTTTTT CASSPFNNEKLFF
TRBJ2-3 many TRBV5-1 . TGCGCCAGCAGCTTGGAGCAGGGTAGCACAGATACGCAGTATTTT CASSLEQGSTDTQYF
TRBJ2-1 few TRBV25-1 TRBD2 TGTGCCAGCAGTGTTGGAGGACTAGCCCCCGGAGAGCAGTTCTTC CASSVGGLAPGEQFF
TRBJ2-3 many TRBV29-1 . TGCAGCGCCTCTCACAGGGTCAGCACAGATACGCAGTATTTT CSASHRVSTDTQYF
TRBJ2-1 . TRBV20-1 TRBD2 TGCAGTGCCCAGAGGAGAGCGGGGGGGCCCTATGAGCAGTTCTTC CSAQRRAGGPYEQFF
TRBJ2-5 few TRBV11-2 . TGTGCCAGCAGCCAAAATAACCTAGGGGGAGAGACCCAGTACTTC CASSQNNLGGETQYF
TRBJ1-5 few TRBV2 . TGTGCCAGCAGTGAATCACAAAGCAATCAGCCCCAGCATTTT CASSESQSNQPQHF
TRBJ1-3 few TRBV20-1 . TGCAGTGCTAGAGATTTGGGATCTGGAAACACCATATATTTT CSARDLGSGNTIYF
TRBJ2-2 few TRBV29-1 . TGCAGCGCTGCCGCAGGGAAAGATACCGGGGAGCTGTTTTTT CSAAAGKDTGELFF
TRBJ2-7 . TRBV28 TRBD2 TGTGCCAGCAGTTCCCCTAAAGGCGGGAGGGCCCCCTACGAGCAGTACTTC CASSSPKGGRAPYEQYF
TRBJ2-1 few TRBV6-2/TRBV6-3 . TGTGCCACCTCTAGCGAGAACTACAATGAGCAGTTCTTC CATSSENYNEQFF
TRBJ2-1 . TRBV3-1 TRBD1 TGTGCCAGCAGCCAGGGACAGGGGGTTGGTGAGCAGTTCTTC CASSQGQGVGEQFF
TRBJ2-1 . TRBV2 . TGTGCCAGCAGGCTCCGGGACTTCACCTACAATGAGCAGTTCTTC CASRLRDFTYNEQFF
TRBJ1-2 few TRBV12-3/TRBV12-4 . TGTGCCAGCAGTTTAGGGGGCCGGGCGGGCTATGGCTACACCTTC CASSLGGRAGYGYTF
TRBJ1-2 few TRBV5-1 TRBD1 TGCGCCAGCAGCACGTCCGGGACAGGGGGGAGCTATGGCTACACCTTC CASSTSGTGGSYGYTF
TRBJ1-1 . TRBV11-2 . TGTGCCAGCAGCCCACCGGTCTTGGGGACTGAAGCTTTCTTT CASSPPVLGTEAFF
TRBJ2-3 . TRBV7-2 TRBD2 TGTGCCAGCAGCGTAGGGACGGGAGGGCCCGGAGATACGCAGTATTTT CASSVGTGGPGDTQYF
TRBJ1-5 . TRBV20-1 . TGCAGTGCTAGGTCGCCTAATAGCAATCAGCCCCAGCATTTT CSARSPNSNQPQHF
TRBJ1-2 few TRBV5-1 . TGCGCCAGCAGTCTCGGGTCGGGTGATGGCTACACCTTC CASSLGSGDGYTF
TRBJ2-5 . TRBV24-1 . TGTGCCACCAGTGATGGTAGCGGCCGACAAGAGACCCAGCACTTC CATSDGSGRQETQHF
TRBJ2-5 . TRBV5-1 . TGCGCCAGCAGTAGGGCCCAAGAGACCCAGTACTTC CASSRAQETQYF
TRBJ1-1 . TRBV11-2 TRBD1 TGTGCCAGCAGCAAAGGGACAGCTGGTGAAGCTTTCTTT CASSKGTAGEAFF
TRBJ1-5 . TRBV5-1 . TGCGCCAGCAGCTTGGCTCCGCGGGGAGGCAATCAGCCCCAGCATTTT CASSLAPRGGNQPQHF
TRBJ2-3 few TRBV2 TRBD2 TGTGCCAGCAGGGGACTAGCGGGAGCTTGGGGCACAGATACGCAGTATTTT CASRGLAGAWGTDTQYF
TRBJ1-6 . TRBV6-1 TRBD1 TGTGCCAGCAGTCAAAGCGGACAGGGGGCTTTTAATTCACCCCTCCACTTT CASSQSGQGAFNSPLHF